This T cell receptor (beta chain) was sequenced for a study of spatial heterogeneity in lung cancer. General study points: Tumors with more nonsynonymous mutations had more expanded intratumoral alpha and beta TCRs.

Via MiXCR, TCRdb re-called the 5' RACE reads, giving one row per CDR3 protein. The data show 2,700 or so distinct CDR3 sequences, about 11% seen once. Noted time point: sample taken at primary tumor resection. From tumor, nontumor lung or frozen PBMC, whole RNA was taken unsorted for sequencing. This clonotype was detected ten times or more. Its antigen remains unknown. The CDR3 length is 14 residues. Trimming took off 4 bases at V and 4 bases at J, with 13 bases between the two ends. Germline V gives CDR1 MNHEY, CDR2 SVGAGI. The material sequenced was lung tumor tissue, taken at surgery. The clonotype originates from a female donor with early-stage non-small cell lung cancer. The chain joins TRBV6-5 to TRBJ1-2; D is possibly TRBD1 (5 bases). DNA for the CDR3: TGTGCCAGCAGTTCTACAGGCCTCAGCTATGGCTACACCTTC. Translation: CASSSTGLSYGYTF.